The 32 T cell receptor beta chains given below trace back to one sample, sequenced in a study of cytomegalovirus exposure and HLA in healthy donors. Repertoires were generated with immunoSEQ multiplex PCR, while TCRdb's copy carries only in-frame clones and drops some. The sample has 90,000 to 150,000 clones; about 84% are singletons. Source material: PBMCs. These receptors originate from a woman in her 30s in good health and CMV-seronegative.

This clone occurred a few times. V is TRBV19 and J is TRBJ1-5; no reliable D call. Germline CDR1 and CDR2: LNHDA and SQIVND (reference sequence). V was clipped by 4 bases and J by 3 bases, with 13 bases between them. The CDR3 length is 15 residues. For the CDR3, the DNA is TGTGCCAGTAGTAGCTTGGATGGGCCCAATCAGCCCCAGCATTTT. It is translated as CASSSLDGPNQPQHF.

This chain joins TRBV4-2 and TRBJ1-5, with 9 bases that match TRBD1. J lost 4 bases, V lost 0 bases, and 10 bases had no gene match. The CDR3 has 18 residues. Germline loops: CDR1 LGHNA, CDR2 YNFKEQ. The CDR3 DNA reads as TGTGCCAGCAGCCAAGATTACAGGGGGCGGAGATGGAATCAGCCCCAGCATTTT. Protein sequence: CASSQDYRGRRWNQPQHF.

The chain is built from TRBV9 and TRBJ2-3, with D possibly being TRBD2 (6 bases). V gave up 4 bases and J gave up 0 bases, with 15 bases separating them. Germline loops: CDR1 SGDLS, CDR2 YYNGEE. This CDR3 is built from 16 residues. CDR3 sequence reads: CASSFLGGTSTDTQYF. The CDR3 DNA follows: TGTGCCAGCAGCTTCTTGGGGGGAACTAGCACAGATACGCAGTATTTT. Full variable domain (missing parts from reference TRBV9 and TRBJ2-3): DSGVTQTPKHLITATGQRVTLRCSPRSGDLSVYWYQQSLDQGLQFLIQYYNGEERAKGNILERFSAQQFPDLHSELNLSSLELGDSALYFCASSFLGGTSTDTQYFGPGTRLTVL.

The chain links TRBV5-1 to TRBJ1-4, with TRBD1 matching 10 bases. Losses at the gene ends were 4 bases for V and 4 bases for J; bases not matched to a gene: 4. Germline V CDR1 and CDR2: SGHRS, YFSETQ. The CDR3 is made up of 15 amino acids. The CDR3 region has the DNA TGCGCCAGCAGCACCGGACAGGGGGGTAATGAAAAACTGTTTTTT. As protein: CASSTGQGGNEKLFF.

This chain uses TRBV5-6 with TRBJ2-5; 10 bases map to TRBD2. Germline trimming cut 1 base from V and 8 bases from J; bases unmatched to any gene: 11. This CDR3 region has 16 residues. In germline, CDR1 is SGHDT, CDR2 YYEEEE. The chain's CDR3 is CASSLSASGGSGTQYF. In DNA, the CDR3 is TGTGCCAGCAGCTTGAGTGCTAGCGGGGGCTCAGGAACCCAGTACTTC.

The J gene is TRBJ2-5, the V gene TRBV2; possible D gene TRBD2, 5 bases. The CDR3 runs to 17 residues. Trimming took off 6 bases at V and 0 bases at J, with 20 bases between the two ends. Germline V gene sequence: CDR1 SNHLY, CDR2 FYNNEI. The CDR3, as DNA: TGTGCCAGCAGGAGGATGGAGGCAGCCCGGTACCAAGAGACCCAGTACTTC. This encodes CASRRMEAARYQETQYF.

This rearrangement joins TRBV9 to TRBJ2-1, with 7 bases lining up with TRBD1. V lost 4 bases to trimming and J lost 7 bases; unmatched junction nucleotides: 8. This CDR3 contains 14 residues. Germline V gene data show CDR1 as SGDLS and CDR2 as YYNGEE. The CDR3 protein is CASSKRQGENEQFF. CDR3 bases: TGTGCCAGCAGCAAGAGACAGGGAGAGAATGAGCAGTTCTTC. Drawing the rest from reference TRBV9 and TRBJ2-1, the complete variable domain is DSGVTQTPKHLITATGQRVTLRCSPRSGDLSVYWYQQSLDQGLQFLIQYYNGEERAKGNILERFSAQQFPDLHSELNLSSLELGDSALYFCASSKRQGENEQFFGPGTRLTVL.

The chain joins TRBV7-9 to TRBJ1-5; D is undetermined. The CDR3 has 12 residues. V was cut by 8 bases and J by 5 bases, with 10 bases left in between. Germline V gives CDR1 SEHNR, CDR2 FQNEAQ (reference sequence). The DNA for the CDR3 is TGTGCCAGCGCTCGGGAGGATCAGCCCCAGCATTTT. Translating it yields CASAREDQPQHF.

This clone was observed once. This sample also contains other DNA sequences that code for the same CDR3. This chain joins TRBV30 and TRBJ2-7, with 8 bases fitting TRBD2. Unmatched junction bases numbered 0, after V lost 1 base and J lost 1 base. CDR1 and CDR2 from the germline V gene are GTSNPN and SVGIG (reference sequence). CDR3 length equals 13 residues. CDR3 in DNA: TGTGCCTGGAGTGGCGGGGGGTCCTACGAGCAGTACTTC. Its translation: CAWSGGGSYEQYF.

The chain is built from TRBV18 and TRBJ2-1, with 8 bases identical to TRBD2. CDR1 KGHSH and CDR2 LQKENI come from the germline V gene. The CDR3 spans 16 residues. Trimming removed 3 bases from V and 8 bases from J; junction bases left unmatched: 12. The CDR3 nucleotides read TGTGCCAGCTCACCCTATACTAGCGGTCGTTTCGATGAGCAGTTCTTC. This gives the protein CASSPYTSGRFDEQFF.

The chain links TRBV19 to TRBJ1-5; 8 positions match TRBD1. Trimming removed 8 bases from V and 2 bases from J; junction bases left unmatched: 5. The CDR3 sequence is 14 residues long. Germline lookup yields CDR1 LNHDA and CDR2 SQIVND (reference sequence). CDR3 sequence (DNA): TGTGCCAGTGGGGACAGGATTGGCAATCAGCCCCAGCATTTT. It encodes CASGDRIGNQPQHF.

This chain joins TRBV9 and TRBJ1-1; D possibly corresponds to TRBD1 (6 bases). Germline lookup yields CDR1 SGDLS and CDR2 YYNGEE. The CDR3 length is 13 residues. V dropped 0 bases and J dropped 4 bases, with 7 bases sitting between them. The CDR3 sequence is CASSVEGVTEAFF. The CDR3 bases are TGTGCCAGCAGCGTAGAGGGGGTCACTGAAGCTTTCTTT.

The gene calls are TRBV30 and TRBJ1-2, with 8 bases matching TRBD1. The germline V gene has CDR1 GTSNPN and CDR2 SVGIG (reference sequence). The CDR3 has 16 amino acids. The V and J ends lost 3 bases and 4 bases, in that order; junction bases with no gene match: 13. CDR3 in DNA: TGTGCCTGGAGCAGCGCCCCAGGGCAGGGGGCCTATGGCTACACCTTC. Protein: CAWSSAPGQGAYGYTF. The variable domain in full, with the rest retrieved from reference TRBV30 and TRBJ1-2, is SQTIHQWPATLVQPVGSPLSLECTVEGTSNPNLYWYRQAAGRGLQLLFYSVGIGQISSEVPQNLSASRPQDRQFILSSKKLLLSDSGFYLCAWSSAPGQGAYGYTFGSGTRLTVV.

V usage is TRBV6-5 and J usage is TRBJ1-3; D is ambiguous. This CDR3 is 15 amino acids long. From germline, CDR1 is MNHEY and CDR2 SVGAGI. The V and J ends lost 2 bases and 0 bases respectively, with 8 bases between them. The CDR3 is CASSYSVISGNTIYF. CDR3 bases: TGTGCCAGCAGTTACAGCGTTATCTCTGGAAACACCATATATTTT.

Here the CDR3 DNA reads TGTGCCAGCAGCCACCCCCGGGGGTGGGTAGCGGGGGAAAGCTCCTACAATGAGCAGTTCTTC. Protein sequence: CASSHPRGWVAGESSYNEQFF. The chain is built from TRBV14 and TRBJ2-1, with TRBD2 identical over 9 bases. Germline CDR1 SGHDN, CDR2 FVKESK. V gave up 3 bases and J gave up 0 bases; unmatched junction bases: 18. The CDR3 length is 21 residues.

This clone was counted a single time. The chain links TRBV11-3 to TRBJ1-2, with D unclear. The CDR3 length is 14 residues. The germline V and J ends were trimmed by 1 base and 0 bases, with 6 bases remaining between them. Per the germline V gene, CDR1 is SGHNT and CDR2 is YENEEA. DNA of the CDR3: TGTGCCAGCAGCTTAGGCACAGCTAACTATGGCTACACCTTC. It encodes CASSLGTANYGYTF.

J is TRBJ2-7 and V is TRBV18; TRBD2 might be the D (6 bases). CDR1 and CDR2 (germline): KGHSH, LQKENI. Trimming took 4 bases from V and 4 from J, leaving 14 bases between them. The CDR3 is 14 residues long. The CDR3 nucleotides are TGTGCCAGCTCACAGGGGCAGGGAGGTTACGAGCAGTACTTC. It encodes CASSQGQGGYEQYF.

The chain links TRBV7-2 to TRBJ2-1; 10 nucleotides match TRBD2. This CDR3 has 13 residues. J was trimmed by 13 bases and V by 1 base; bases with no gene match: 4. Germline assignment: CDR1 SGHTA and CDR2 FQGNSA. CDR3 sequence reads: CASSLGLAGEQFF. CDR3 nucleotide sequence: TGTGCCAGCAGCTTAGGTCTAGCGGGGGAACAGTTCTTC.

The CDR3 sequence: CASSQESETQYF. The CDR3 bases are TGTGCCAGCAGCCAAGAGTCAGAGACCCAGTACTTC. The chain combines TRBV16 with TRBJ2-5; D unclear. Per germline, CDR1 KGHSY and CDR2 FQNENV. The CDR3 contains 12 residues. V was shortened by 2 bases and J by 4 bases, with 5 bases between the two germline ends.

This chain joins TRBV4-3 and TRBJ2-5; unclear D gene. Germline V gives CDR1 LGHNA, CDR2 YSLEER. V was shortened by 0 bases and J by 0 bases, with 11 bases between the two germline ends. CDR3 length: 16 amino acids. CDR3 bases: TGCGCCAGCAGCCAAGATTGCCCAGGTAACCAAGAGACCCAGTACTTC. Translating it yields CASSQDCPGNQETQYF.

The chain couples TRBV5-1 to TRBJ2-5; 7 bases map to TRBD2. Germline-derived CDR1 and CDR2 are SGHRS and YFSETQ. V gave up 0 bases and J gave up 10 bases; unmatched junction bases: 3. The CDR3 is 12 residues long. The CDR3 nucleotides read TGCGCCAGCAGCTTGGTGGCGGGGGACCAGTACTTC. This gives the protein CASSLVAGDQYF.

The CDR3 DNA sequence: TGTGCCAGCAGCGTAACAGGGGACACCGGGGAGCTGTTTTTT. Its translation: CASSVTGDTGELFF. This rearrangement joins TRBV9 to TRBJ2-2; TRBD1 agrees at 7 bases. After removal of 1 base from V and 3 bases from J, the junction contained 0 bases not matched to a gene. Germline CDR1 is SGDLS and CDR2 is YYNGEE. CDR3 length: 14 amino acids.

The V call is TRBV5-5, the J call TRBJ1-4, with no clear D. There are 14 residues in the CDR3. CDR1 SGHKS and CDR2 YYEKEE come from the germline V gene (reference sequence). V lost 1 base and J 12 bases, leaving 16 bases between the germline ends. CDR3 sequence: CASSLNGVYDQLFF. CDR3 sequence (DNA): TGTGCCAGCAGCTTGAACGGGGTGTATGATCAACTGTTTTTT.

The V and J genes are TRBV11-3 and TRBJ2-3, with TRBD1 matching over 9 bases. The V gene end was trimmed by 4 bases and the J gene end by 4 bases; junction bases not matched to a gene: 12. The CDR3 extends over 17 amino acids. Germline assignment: CDR1 SGHNT and CDR2 YENEEA. The CDR3 loop is CASSSPGTGSAADTQYF. The CDR3, as DNA: TGTGCCAGCAGCTCCCCCGGGACAGGGTCGGCCGCAGATACGCAGTATTTT.

This clone was seen only a few times. The V call is TRBV7-3, the J call TRBJ2-7, with D possibly being TRBD1 (6 bases). Trimming pared 7 bases from V and 4 bases from J, leaving 17 bases between. CDR3 length equals 14 residues. CDR1 is SGHTA and CDR2 is FQGTGA in the germline V gene. CDR3 in amino acids: CASIIRDKLYEQYF. As DNA, the CDR3 is TGTGCCAGCATCATACGGGACAAGCTTTACGAGCAGTACTTC.

This clone was seen once. J is TRBJ1-1 and V is TRBV5-1; possible D gene TRBD1, 5 bases. CDR3 length equals 14 residues. Trimming left V 2 bases short and J 2 bases short, with 10 bases between. In germline, CDR1 is SGHRS, CDR2 YFSETQ. For the CDR3, the DNA is TGCGCCAGCAGCTTCGTGACAGCCAACACTGAAGCTTTCTTT. Amino acids: CASSFVTANTEAFF.

This chain uses TRBV2 with TRBJ2-7, with 7 bases aligning to TRBD1. This CDR3 spans 15 amino acids. The trim removed 7 bases at V and 3 bases at J, leaving 12 bases unmatched. CDR1 SNHLY and CDR2 FYNNEI come from the germline V gene. The CDR3 DNA is TGTGCCAGCATCGCCGGGACAGAGATCTTCTACGAGCAGTACTTC. It yields the protein CASIAGTEIFYEQYF.

J is TRBJ2-5 and V is TRBV5-1, with D maybe TRBD2 (5 bases). V was shortened by 2 bases and J by 4 bases, with 6 bases between the two germline ends. Per germline, CDR1 SGHRS and CDR2 YFSETQ. This CDR3 spans 12 amino acids. DNA for the CDR3: TGCGCCAGCAGCTTCCTAGCAGAGACCCAGTACTTC. Residues: CASSFLAETQYF.

The chain links TRBV7-8 to TRBJ1-4; D not certain. CDR1 is SGHVS, CDR2 FQNEAQ, per germline. This CDR3 has 16 amino acids. Trimming removed 5 bases from V and 0 bases from J, with 13 bases in between. CDR3 nucleotides: TGTGCCAGCAGCCATAGGCCCGGGGCAACTAATGAAAAACTGTTTTTT. Residues: CASSHRPGATNEKLFF. The full variable domain, completed using reference TRBV7-8 and TRBJ1-4, is GAGVSQSPRYKVAKRGQDVALRCDPISGHVSLFWYQQALGQGPEFLTYFQNEAQLDKSGLPSDRFFAERPEGSVSTLKIQRTQQEDSAVYLCASSHRPGATNEKLFFGSGTQLSVL.

In nucleotides, the CDR3 is TGCGCCAGCAGCCAAGAAGGGGGGGCTAACTATGGCTACACCTTC. It is translated as CASSQEGGANYGYTF. The genes are TRBV4-3 and TRBJ1-2; weak D call: TRBD1 (6 bases). Trimming removed 0 bases at V and 0 bases at J, with 8 bases between. The germline gives CDR1 LGHNA, CDR2 YSLEER. The CDR3 sequence is 15 residues long.

V usage is TRBV5-8 and J usage is TRBJ2-3; maybe TRBD1 (6 bases). The CDR3 has 14 amino acids. Germline V CDR1 and CDR2: SGHTS, YDEGEE. V lost 5 bases and J lost 2, with 12 bases in between. The DNA for the CDR3 is TGTGCCAGCAGGGACAGAACCTTCACAGATACGCAGTATTTT. It encodes CASRDRTFTDTQYF.

The chain carries TRBV11-3 and TRBJ2-1, with 11 bases fitting TRBD2. Germline V CDR1 and CDR2: SGHNT, YENEEA. The CDR3 totals 17 residues. With 5 bases clipped from V and 5 bases from J, the junction kept 11 bases outside the gene matches. DNA for the CDR3: TGTGCCAGCAGCGACCTCCCAATTAGCGGGGGGGACAATGAGCAGTTCTTC. It codes for CASSDLPISGGDNEQFF.